The 32 T cell receptor beta chains below come from one sample, sequenced in a study of cytomegalovirus exposure and HLA in healthy donors. The PCR used 60 Vbeta and 13 Jbeta primers. This table comes from immunoSEQ multiplex PCR, and its TCRdb copy is limited to in-frame clones, with some not included. The sample holds around 38,000 clones, over 65% seen once. Material for sequencing was PBMCs. These receptors all come from a man aged 50 or older in good health and CMV-seropositive.

This CDR3 is CATSRDRGGGEKLFF. CDR3 sequence (DNA): TGTGCCACCAGCAGAGATCGTGGGGGAGGTGAAAAACTGTTTTTT. V gene TRBV15 combines with J gene TRBJ1-4; TRBD1 is a possible D gene (5 bases). This CDR3 is 15 amino acids long. The V end was cut by 0 bases, the J end by 7 bases, with 12 bases between. Germline V gene lookup returns CDR1 LNHNV and CDR2 YYDKDF (reference sequence).

This chain uses TRBV7-2 with TRBJ2-7; D gene unclear. Germline-derived CDR1 and CDR2 are SGHTA and FQGNSA. Between the trimmed V and J ends, which lost 2 bases and 6 bases, there was a span of 11 bases. This CDR3 contains 13 residues. CDR3 nucleotide sequence: TGTGCCAGCAGCTTACCTAGAAGGTTCGAGCAGTACTTC. Protein: CASSLPRRFEQYF. The entire variable domain, with the rest obtained from reference TRBV7-2 and TRBJ2-7, is as follows: GAGVSQSPSNKVTEKGKDVELRCDPISGHTALYWYRQSLGQGLEFLIYFQGNSAPDKSGLPSDRFSAERTGGSVSTLTIQRTQQEDSAVYLCASSLPRRFEQYFGPGTRLTVT.

This chain links TRBV11-2 with TRBJ2-7; 7 bases are a match to TRBD1. Germline CDR1 is SGHAT and CDR2 is FQNNGV. The CDR3 is made up of 14 amino acids. V was pared by 2 bases and J by 5 bases, with 6 bases of the junction left unmatched. The CDR3 protein is CASSLRGQVDEQYF. In DNA form, the CDR3 reads TGTGCCAGCAGCTTACGCGGACAGGTGGACGAGCAGTACTTC.

V is TRBV10-3 and J is TRBJ2-7; the match to TRBD2 covers 14 bases. With 4 bases clipped from V and 1 base from J, the junction kept 3 bases outside the gene matches. This CDR3 is built from 16 residues. The germline V gene has CDR1 ENHRY and CDR2 SYGVKD. The CDR3 DNA sequence: TGTGCCATCAGTGGGGGACTAGCGGGGGTGTCCTACGAGCAGTACTTC. It specifies CAISGGLAGVSYEQYF.

The chain links TRBV4-3 to TRBJ1-2; TRBD1 might be the D (5 bases). This CDR3 spans 13 amino acids. CDR1 is LGHNA, CDR2 YSLEER, per germline. V was cut by 0 bases and J by 8 bases, with 10 bases left in between. The CDR3 here is CASSQDRERGYTF. CDR3 nucleotides: TGCGCCAGCAGCCAAGACAGGGAAAGAGGCTACACCTTC.

The chain employs TRBV6-5 and TRBJ2-5; 16 bases are shared with TRBD2. Germline V gives CDR1 MNHEY, CDR2 SVGAGI. The ends lost 5 bases at V and 3 bases at J; junction bases unmatched: 0. This CDR3 region has 15 residues. The DNA for the CDR3 is TGTGCCAGCAGTGGGACTAGCGGGGGGGAAGAGACCCAGTACTTC. It specifies CASSGTSGGEETQYF.

The chain carries TRBV7-8 and TRBJ2-2, with D unresolved. The V and J ends lost 4 bases and 4 bases respectively, with 4 bases between them. Germline V gives CDR1 SGHVS, CDR2 FQNEAQ. There are 12 residues in the CDR3. CDR3 in amino acids: CASSSFTGELFF. CDR3 coding DNA: TGTGCCAGCAGCTCATTCACCGGGGAGCTGTTTTTT.

The CDR3 region has the DNA TGTGCCAGCAGGGGGACAGGGGACCCAGTCGGGGAGCTGTTTTTT. This encodes CASRGTGDPVGELFF. The genes are TRBV28 and TRBJ2-2; 10 bases fit TRBD1. Germline values: CDR1 MDHEN, CDR2 SYDVKM. Trimming removed 6 bases from V and 7 bases from J; junction bases left unmatched: 8. There are 15 residues in the CDR3.

CDR3 in amino acids: CASSLAGVDEAFF. The CDR3 DNA reads as TGTGCCAGCAGCTTAGCCGGGGTGGATGAAGCTTTCTTT. The rearrangement links TRBV7-2 to TRBJ1-1; no clear D gene. The germline V gene has CDR1 SGHTA and CDR2 FQGNSA. Trimming left V 0 bases short and J 7 bases short, with 9 bases between. The CDR3 is 13 amino acids.

The DNA for the CDR3 is TGTGCCAGCAGCTTAGTAGCTAGCGGGGGTACATCGAACACAGATACGCAGTATTTT. Its translation is CASSLVASGGTSNTDTQYF. The chain combines TRBV7-6 with TRBJ2-3, with TRBD2 matching over 10 bases. The CDR3 is made up of 19 amino acids. V shed 1 base, J shed 2 bases, and the junction held 12 bases outside the gene matches. Germline CDR1 is SGHVS and CDR2 is FNYEAQ.

This chain joins TRBV11-2 and TRBJ2-3; no clear D gene. The CDR3 runs 13 residues. The ends were cut back, 3 bases at V and 6 bases at J, with 10 bases in the middle. Germline CDR1 is SGHAT and CDR2 is FQNNGV. The CDR3 DNA reads as TGTGCCAGCAGCTTCACCCACGGGGATACGCAGTATTTT. This codes for CASSFTHGDTQYF.

This clone was seen once. The V and J genes are TRBV10-3 and TRBJ2-7, with a possible D match to TRBD1 (5 bases). The germline V and J ends were trimmed by 4 bases and 10 bases, with 14 bases remaining between them. Germline V gives CDR1 ENHRY, CDR2 SYGVKD. The CDR3 contains 12 residues. The CDR3 bases are TGTGCCATCAGTGCTGAGGTGACAGCACAGTACTTC. Translating it yields CAISAEVTAQYF.

The chain recombines TRBV4-3 with TRBJ2-7, with 8 bases lining up with TRBD2. Trimming removed 4 bases from V and 6 bases from J; junction bases left unmatched: 11. The CDR3 is made up of 15 amino acids. Germline loops: CDR1 LGHNA, CDR2 YSLEER. The CDR3 region is CASSRSLADPLEQYF. CDR3 nucleotide sequence: TGCGCCAGCAGCCGATCACTAGCGGATCCCCTCGAGCAGTACTTC.

CDR3 in amino acids: CASSQEVRATNEKLFF. In nucleotides, the CDR3 is TGCGCCAGCAGCCAAGAGGTCAGGGCAACTAATGAAAAACTGTTTTTT. The rearrangement uses TRBV4-1 and TRBJ1-4, with a tentative D call TRBD1 (5 bases). This CDR3 contains 16 residues. The V end was cut by 0 bases, the J end by 0 bases, with 8 bases between. Germline CDR1 and CDR2: MGHRA and YSYEKL.

This clone was found a few times. The chain recombines TRBV11-3 with TRBJ2-1; possibly TRBD1 or TRBD2 for D (6 bases each). With 5 bases removed from V and 4 bases from J, the gap between germline ends came to 12 bases. Per the germline V gene, CDR1 is SGHNT and CDR2 is YENEEA. This CDR3 region has 14 residues. CDR3 in amino acids: CASSLGGLYNEQFF. Here the CDR3 DNA reads TGTGCCAGCAGCCTAGGGGGACTTTACAATGAGCAGTTCTTC.

This chain links TRBV7-2 with TRBJ1-1; maybe TRBD1 (5 bases). Germline CDR1 reads SGHTA; CDR2 reads FQGNSA. V was cut by 6 bases and J by 4 bases, with 12 bases left in between. The CDR3 sequence is 13 residues long. The CDR3 DNA sequence: TGTGCCAGCAGTCCCAGGGAGGGCACTGAAGCTTTCTTT. This translates into CASSPREGTEAFF. Based on the CDR3 plus reference TRBV7-2 and TRBJ1-1, the full variable domain is GAGVSQSPSNKVTEKGKDVELRCDPISGHTALYWYRQSLGQGLEFLIYFQGNSAPDKSGLPSDRFSAERTGGSVSTLTIQRTQQEDSAVYLCASSPREGTEAFFGQGTRLTVV.

The chain carries TRBV6-5 and TRBJ2-2; D unclear. The CDR3 contains 12 residues. Trimming pared 7 bases from V and 5 bases from J, leaving 8 bases between. Germline CDR1 and CDR2: MNHEY and SVGAGI. The CDR3 sequence: CASMALTGELFF. The CDR3 DNA sequence: TGTGCCAGCATGGCCCTGACCGGGGAGCTGTTTTTT.

This chain links TRBV10-3 with TRBJ1-5; D remains ambiguous. Per the germline V gene, CDR1 is ENHRY and CDR2 is SYGVKD. V lost 4 bases and J 5 bases, leaving 6 bases between the germline ends. This CDR3 is built from 12 residues. The CDR3: CAISGGDQPQHF. The CDR3 region has the DNA TGTGCCATCAGTGGAGGCGATCAGCCCCAGCATTTT.

The chain is built from TRBV5-1 and TRBJ1-5, with 10 bases identical to TRBD1. The CDR3 length is 13 residues. CDR1 and CDR2 (germline): SGHRS, YFSETQ. The ends lost 7 bases at V and 6 bases at J; junction bases unmatched: 4. The CDR3 bases are TGCGCCAGCGGACAGGGGGAAGGTCAGCCCCAGCATTTT. It translates to CASGQGEGQPQHF.

V gene TRBV12-5 combines with J gene TRBJ1-5; 8 nucleotides agree with TRBD1. The CDR3 runs to 16 residues. V dropped 5 bases and J dropped 1; count of bases not matched to a gene: 7. Germline V gives CDR1 LGHNT, CDR2 FRNRAP. This CDR3 is CASGPPDRESNQPQHF. Written as DNA, the CDR3 is TGTGCTAGTGGTCCCCCGGACAGGGAAAGCAATCAGCCCCAGCATTTT.

This clone was observed a handful of times. The chain recombines TRBV29-1 with TRBJ2-2; D might be TRBD1 (6 bases). The germline V and J ends were trimmed by 4 bases and 5 bases, with 8 bases remaining between them. Germline CDR1 and CDR2: SQVTM and ANQGSEA. The CDR3 totals 12 residues. The chain's CDR3 is CSVGGQTGELFF. CDR3 DNA sequence: TGCAGCGTTGGAGGACAGACCGGGGAGCTGTTTTTT.

A few counts support this clone. The chain has TRBV6-1 and TRBJ1-1, with no clear D. This CDR3 comprises 13 residues. Germline CDR1 reads MNHNS; CDR2 reads SASEGT. V lost 8 bases to trimming and J lost 0 bases, with 10 bases between them. CDR3 region: CASREYVNTEAFF. CDR3 bases: TGTGCCAGCCGCGAGTATGTGAACACTGAAGCTTTCTTT.

The V call is TRBV28, the J call TRBJ2-7; the D gene is possibly TRBD1 (6 bases). From germline, CDR1 is MDHEN and CDR2 SYDVKM. The CDR3 sequence is 12 residues long. V lost 5 bases and J lost 1, with 6 bases in between. DNA of the CDR3: TGTGCCAGCAGTACAGGGTCCTACGAGCAGTACTTC. Its protein is CASSTGSYEQYF.

This clone has a handful of counts. J is TRBJ1-3 and V is TRBV11-3, with D unclear. Trimming removed 3 bases at V and 0 bases at J, with 6 bases between. The CDR3 runs 14 residues. Germline V gives CDR1 SGHNT, CDR2 YENEEA. The CDR3 nucleotides read TGTGCCAGCAGCTTTACACGCTCTGGAAACACCATATATTTT. Translation: CASSFTRSGNTIYF.

The genes are TRBV6-5 and TRBJ2-7, with 10 positions matching TRBD1. CDR3 size: 15 residues. Germline V gene lookup returns CDR1 MNHEY and CDR2 SVGAGI. Unmatched junction bases numbered 7, after V lost 6 bases and J lost 2 bases. CDR3 in DNA: TGTGCCAGCAGACTTGCCGGGACAGGGGCCTACGAGCAGTACTTC. Protein: CASRLAGTGAYEQYF.

The V and J genes are TRBV29-1 and TRBJ1-1; TRBD1 is a possible D gene (5 bases). The CDR3 consists of 15 residues. Between the trimmed V and J ends, which lost 7 bases and 1 base, there was a span of 19 bases. The V gene's germline CDR1 is SQVTM and CDR2 ANQGSEA. The CDR3 sequence is CSAFGWRGRNTEAFF. The CDR3 DNA sequence: TGCAGCGCCTTCGGGTGGAGGGGCAGGAACACTGAAGCTTTCTTT.

The rearrangement joins TRBV29-1 to TRBJ1-2; D call uncertain. Trimming left V 7 bases short and J 0 bases short, with 12 bases between. CDR1 SQVTM and CDR2 ANQGSEA come from the germline V gene. There are 13 residues in the CDR3. The CDR3: CSARSPANYGYTF. The CDR3 nucleotides read TGCAGCGCCAGGTCACCGGCTAACTATGGCTACACCTTC.

The chain uses TRBV21-1 and TRBJ1-1; the DNA was not used to check the table's D call, TRBD1. TRBV21-1 counts as a pseudogene. The length of the CDR3 is 13 residues. CDR3 sequence reads: CASSATGDSEAFF. In DNA, the CDR3 is TGTGCCAGCAGTGCGACAGGGGATAGTGAAGCTTTCTTT.

The chain recombines TRBV4-2 with TRBJ2-1, with 7 nucleotides matching TRBD2. Germline values: CDR1 LGHNA, CDR2 YNFKEQ. Trimming took 4 bases from V and 2 from J; bases not matched to a gene: 8. The CDR3 is made up of 16 amino acids. DNA for the CDR3: TGTGCCAGCAGCCTCTCGAGCGGGACCACCTACAATGAGCAGTTCTTC. Amino acids: CASSLSSGTTYNEQFF.

For the CDR3, the DNA is TGCAGCGTTGAACGGGACATGAACACTGAAGCTTTCTTT. This translates into CSVERDMNTEAFF. This rearrangement joins TRBV29-1 to TRBJ1-1; TRBD1 is a possible D gene (6 bases). V dropped 2 bases and J dropped 0 bases, with 7 bases sitting between them. Germline assignment: CDR1 SQVTM and CDR2 ANQGSEA. CDR3 length equals 13 residues.

The chain has TRBV4-1 and TRBJ1-2; D is possibly TRBD1 (5 bases). Trimming pared 0 bases from V and 5 bases from J, leaving 13 bases between. CDR3 length: 15 amino acids. In germline, CDR1 is MGHRA, CDR2 YSYEKL. The CDR3 is CASSQDENGHYGYTF. CDR3 sequence (DNA): TGCGCCAGCAGCCAAGATGAGAACGGACATTATGGCTACACCTTC.

The chain combines TRBV6-1 with TRBJ2-5; TRBD2 agrees at 14 bases. CDR3 length: 15 amino acids. Germline V gene lookup returns CDR1 MNHNS and CDR2 SASEGT. Germline trimming cut 4 bases from V and 2 bases from J; bases unmatched to any gene: 0. The CDR3 loop is CASSGLAGGQETQYF. CDR3 nucleotides: TGTGCCAGCAGTGGACTAGCGGGGGGGCAAGAGACCCAGTACTTC.